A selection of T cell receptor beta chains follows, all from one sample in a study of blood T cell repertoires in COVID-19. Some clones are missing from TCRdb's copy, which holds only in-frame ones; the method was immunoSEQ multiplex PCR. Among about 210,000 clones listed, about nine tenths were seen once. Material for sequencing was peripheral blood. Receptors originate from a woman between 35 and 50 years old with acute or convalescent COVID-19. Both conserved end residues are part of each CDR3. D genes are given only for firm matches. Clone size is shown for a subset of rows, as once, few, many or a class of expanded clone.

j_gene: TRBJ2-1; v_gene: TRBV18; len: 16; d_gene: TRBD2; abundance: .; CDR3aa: CASSPPGLAGGNEQFF; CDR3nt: TGTGCCAGCTCACCACCGGGACTAGCAGGGGGCAATGAGCAGTTCTTC
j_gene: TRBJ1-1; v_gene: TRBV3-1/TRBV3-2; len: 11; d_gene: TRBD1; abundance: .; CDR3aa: CASSPGQVAFF; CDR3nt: TGTGCCAGCAGCCCAGGACAGGTAGCTTTCTTT
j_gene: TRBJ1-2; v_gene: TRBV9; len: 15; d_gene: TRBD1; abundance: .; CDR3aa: CASSVPTGGLYGYTF; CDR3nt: TGTGCCAGCAGCGTACCGACAGGGGGACTTTATGGCTACACCTTC
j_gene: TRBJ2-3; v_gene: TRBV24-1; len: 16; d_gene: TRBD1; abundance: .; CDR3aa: CATRDRGSRTTGTQYF; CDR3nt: TGTGCCACCCGGGACAGGGGGTCCCGTACGACAGGTACGCAGTATTTT
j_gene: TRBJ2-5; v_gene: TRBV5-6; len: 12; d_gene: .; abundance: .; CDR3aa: CASSSVVETQYF; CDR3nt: TGTGCCAGCAGCTCCGTAGTCGAGACCCAGTACTTC
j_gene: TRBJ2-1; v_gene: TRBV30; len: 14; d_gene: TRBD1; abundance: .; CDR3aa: CAWSRDSSYNEQFF; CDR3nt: TGTGCCTGGAGCCGGGACAGTTCCTACAATGAGCAGTTCTTC
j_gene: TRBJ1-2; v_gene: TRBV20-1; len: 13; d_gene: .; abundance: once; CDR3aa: CSASLRGNSGYTF; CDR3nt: TGCAGTGCTAGTCTAAGGGGCAACTCTGGCTACACCTTC
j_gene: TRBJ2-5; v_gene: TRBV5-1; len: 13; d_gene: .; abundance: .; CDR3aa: CASSVTVQETQYF; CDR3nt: TGCGCCAGCAGCGTGACAGTCCAAGAGACCCAGTACTTC
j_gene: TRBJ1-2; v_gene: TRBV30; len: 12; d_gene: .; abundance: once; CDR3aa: CAWRAFLYGYTF; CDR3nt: TGTGCCTGGAGAGCATTTCTCTATGGCTACACCTTC
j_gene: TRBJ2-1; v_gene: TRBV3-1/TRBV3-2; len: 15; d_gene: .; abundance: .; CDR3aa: CASSQSPRSYNEQFF; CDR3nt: TGTGCCAGCAGCCAGAGCCCCAGGTCCTACAATGAGCAGTTCTTC
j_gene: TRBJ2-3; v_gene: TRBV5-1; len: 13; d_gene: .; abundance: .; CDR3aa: CASSLVQENTQYF; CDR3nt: TGCGCCAGCAGCTTGGTTCAGGAAAATACGCAGTATTTT
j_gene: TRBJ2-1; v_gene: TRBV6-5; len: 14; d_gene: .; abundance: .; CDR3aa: CASSYGGGVNEQFF; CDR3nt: TGTGCCAGCAGCTACGGCGGCGGGGTCAATGAGCAGTTCTTC
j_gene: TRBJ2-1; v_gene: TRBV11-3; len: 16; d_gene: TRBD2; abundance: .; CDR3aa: CASRLGGGGEYNEQFF; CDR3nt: TGTGCCAGCCGCCTCGGGGGCGGGGGGGAGTACAATGAGCAGTTCTTC
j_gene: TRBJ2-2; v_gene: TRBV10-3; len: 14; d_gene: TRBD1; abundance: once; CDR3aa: CAIRLTGEAGELFF; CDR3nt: TGTGCCATCAGGTTGACAGGGGAGGCCGGGGAGCTGTTTTTT
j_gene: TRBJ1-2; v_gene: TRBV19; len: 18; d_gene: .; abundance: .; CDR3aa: CASSFAATGLLTNYGYTF; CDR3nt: TGTGCCAGTAGTTTCGCTGCGACAGGCCTCCTCACTAACTATGGCTACACCTTC
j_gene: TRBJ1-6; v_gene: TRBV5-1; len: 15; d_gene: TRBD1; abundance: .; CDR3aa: CASSLTGQQNSPLHF; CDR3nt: TGCGCCAGCAGCCTGACGGGACAGCAAAATTCACCCCTCCACTTT
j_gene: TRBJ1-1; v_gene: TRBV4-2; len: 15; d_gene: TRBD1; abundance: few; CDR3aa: CASSQVGTGATEAFF; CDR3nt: TGTGCCAGCAGCCAGGTGGGGACAGGGGCGACTGAAGCTTTCTTT
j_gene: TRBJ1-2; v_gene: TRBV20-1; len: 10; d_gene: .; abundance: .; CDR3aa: CSGGVYGYTF; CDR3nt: TGCAGTGGGGGGGTATATGGCTACACCTTC
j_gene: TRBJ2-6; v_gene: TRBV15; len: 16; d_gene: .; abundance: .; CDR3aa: CATKGTVNSGANVLTF; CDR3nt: TGTGCCACCAAAGGCACAGTCAACTCTGGGGCCAACGTCCTGACTTTC
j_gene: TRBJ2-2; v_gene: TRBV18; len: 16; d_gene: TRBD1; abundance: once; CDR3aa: CASSPGQGVSAGELFF; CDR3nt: TGTGCCAGCTCACCCGGACAGGGGGTGAGCGCCGGGGAGCTGTTTTTT
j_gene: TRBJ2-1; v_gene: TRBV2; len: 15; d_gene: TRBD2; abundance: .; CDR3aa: CASSEAAGAYNEQFF; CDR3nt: TGTGCCAGCAGTGAAGCAGCGGGGGCTTACAATGAGCAGTTCTTC
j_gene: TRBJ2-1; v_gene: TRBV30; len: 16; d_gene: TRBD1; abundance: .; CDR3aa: CAWRKIPGQGWNEQFF; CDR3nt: TGTGCCTGGAGAAAAATACCGGGACAGGGGTGGAATGAGCAGTTCTTC
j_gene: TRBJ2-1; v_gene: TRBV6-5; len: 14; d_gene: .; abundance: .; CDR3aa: CASSYLDRNNEQFF; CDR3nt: TGTGCCAGCAGTTATCTAGACAGAAACAATGAGCAGTTCTTC
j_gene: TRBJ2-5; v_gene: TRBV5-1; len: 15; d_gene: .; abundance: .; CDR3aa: CATATSSYVQETQYF; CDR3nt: TGCGCCACCGCGACTTCATCCTACGTACAAGAGACCCAGTACTTC
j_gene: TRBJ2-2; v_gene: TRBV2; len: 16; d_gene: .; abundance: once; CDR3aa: CASSDQGGGWTGELFF; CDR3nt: TGTGCCAGCAGTGATCAGGGGGGCGGGTGGACCGGGGAGCTGTTTTTT
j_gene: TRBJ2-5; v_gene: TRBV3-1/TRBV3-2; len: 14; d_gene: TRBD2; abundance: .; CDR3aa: CASSRVLATETQYF; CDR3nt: TGTGCCAGCAGCCGGGTACTAGCGACGGAGACCCAGTACTTC
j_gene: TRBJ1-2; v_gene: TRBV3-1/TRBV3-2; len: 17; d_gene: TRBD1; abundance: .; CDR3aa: CASSQEANRGIQWGYTF; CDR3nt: TGTGCCAGCAGCCAGGAAGCTAACAGGGGTATACAGTGGGGCTACACCTTC
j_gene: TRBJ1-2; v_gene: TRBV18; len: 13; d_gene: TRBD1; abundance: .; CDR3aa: CASSPDRAHGYTF; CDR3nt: TGTGCCAGCTCACCCGACAGGGCCCATGGCTACACCTTC
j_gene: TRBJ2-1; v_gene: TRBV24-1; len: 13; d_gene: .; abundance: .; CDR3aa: CATRGGPYNEQFF; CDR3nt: TGTGCCACCAGAGGGGGTCCCTACAATGAGCAGTTCTTC
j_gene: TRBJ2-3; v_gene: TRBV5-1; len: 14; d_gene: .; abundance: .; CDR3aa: CASSLEGGTDTQYF; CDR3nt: TGCGCCAGCAGCCTCGAGGGAGGCACAGATACGCAGTATTTT
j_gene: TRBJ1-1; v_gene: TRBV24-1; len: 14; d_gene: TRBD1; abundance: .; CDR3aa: CATSDEDRDTEAFF; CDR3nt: TGTGCCACCAGTGATGAAGACAGGGACACTGAAGCTTTCTTT
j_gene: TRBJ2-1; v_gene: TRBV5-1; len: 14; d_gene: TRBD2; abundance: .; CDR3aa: CASRLAGGSNEQFF; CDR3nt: TGCGCCAGCAGACTAGCGGGCGGGTCCAATGAGCAGTTCTTC